This T cell receptor (beta chain) originates from a study of shared clonotypes between healthy human individuals. Study findings and constraints: The authors expected sequencing depth to affect clonotype sharing among donors.

The length of the CDR3 is 11 residues. Trimming removed 8 bases at V and 4 bases at J, with 8 bases between. Germline CDR1 MNHEY, CDR2 SMNVEV (reference sequence). Positive CCR7 selection of CD45RO-negative cells yielded the naive CD8 cells, and terminally differentiated effector memory CD45RA+ cells were excluded. Assay used: immunoSEQ multiplex PCR; TCRdb lists only in-frame clones, some missing. The sample includes about 2.2 million clones, roughly 95% of them seen just once. Comments on this clone: Its antigen is not identified. Other DNA sequences in the sample encode the same CDR3.

The TCR was taken from a man younger than 30 in good health. Some clones in this sample may be carry-over from other donors' samples. The V gene is TRBV27, the J gene TRBJ1-2; no reliable D call. Sequencing was performed on naive CD8+ T cells from PBMCs. The CDR3 coding sequence is TGTGCCAGCCGGACCGCCTATGGCTACACCTTC. It is translated as CASRTAYGYTF.